This T cell receptor (beta chain) came from a study of Graves' ophthalmopathy and Graves' hyperthyroidism. Newly diagnosed hyperthyroidism donors, aged 18 to 65, duration under 2 months. Per the germline V gene, CDR1 is KGHSH and CDR2 is LQKENI. Trimming shortened V by 2 bases and J by 3 bases, and 11 bases separated the two germline ends. The CDR3 is made up of 14 amino acids. The TCR beta CDR3 regions underwent amplification from RNA transcripts. The first round was an RT-PCR with HTBI primers, and the second round was a multiplex PCR. Using its own MiXCR run on the multiplex PCR reads, TCRdb lists one record per CDR3 protein. The top ten hold over 8.5% of the sample, which has some 1.1 million distinct CDR3 sequences, about 36% seen once.

This receptor was obtained from an adult man with Graves' hyperthyroidism. The chain recombines TRBV18 with TRBJ2-7; D is possibly TRBD1 (6 bases). Sequencing input: peripheral blood or thyroid tissue (not recorded which). The CDR3 region has the DNA TGTGCCAGCTCACCAGCAGGGGAGTTCTACGAGCAGTACTTC. As protein: CASSPAGEFYEQYF.